The sequence of this T cell receptor beta chain was determined in a study of T cell responses to AZD1222 COVID-19 vaccine. Study-level findings and limits: After the peak T cell response, and only then, were repertoires sampled.

The CDR3 extends over 17 amino acids. Concerning this clone: Its cognate antigen is unknown.

Here immunoSEQ multiplex PCR was the method, and the copy in TCRdb shows in-frame clones only, minus some. The sample carries 150,000 to 200,000 clones, 90% to 95% recorded once. The gene calls are TRBV21-1 and TRBJ1-6; TRBD1 is the table's D call, not checked against the DNA. TRBV21-1 is recorded as a pseudogene. The sequence was collected from an adult who received the AZD1222 COVID-19 vaccine. Material: peripheral blood, obtained 28 days after the second AZD1222 dose. Written as DNA, the CDR3 is TGTGCCAGCAGCACCACCCCGGGACAGGGGTGGGAGTCACCCCTCCACTTT. Amino acids: CASSTTPGQGWESPLHF.